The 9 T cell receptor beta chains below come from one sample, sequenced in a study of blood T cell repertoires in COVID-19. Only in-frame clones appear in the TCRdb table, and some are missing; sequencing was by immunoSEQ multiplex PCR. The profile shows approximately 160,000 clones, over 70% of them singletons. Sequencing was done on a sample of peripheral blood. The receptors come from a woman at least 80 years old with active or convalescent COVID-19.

CDR3 sequence (DNA): TGTGCCAGCAGTGGGGGCAGCAGCACAGATACGCAGTATTTT. Its protein product is CASSGGSSTDTQYF. This chain connects TRBV2 to TRBJ2-3, with D perhaps TRBD1 (5 bases). The CDR3 is 14 amino acids. Germline V gene data show CDR1 as SNHLY and CDR2 as FYNNEI. V was trimmed by 4 bases and J by 0 bases, leaving 8 bases between them.

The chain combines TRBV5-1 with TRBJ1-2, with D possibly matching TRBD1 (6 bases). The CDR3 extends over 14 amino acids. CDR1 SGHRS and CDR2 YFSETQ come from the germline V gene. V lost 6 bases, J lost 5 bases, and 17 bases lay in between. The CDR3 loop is CASKPYGQTYGYTF. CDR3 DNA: TGCGCCAGCAAGCCATATGGACAGACTTATGGCTACACCTTC.

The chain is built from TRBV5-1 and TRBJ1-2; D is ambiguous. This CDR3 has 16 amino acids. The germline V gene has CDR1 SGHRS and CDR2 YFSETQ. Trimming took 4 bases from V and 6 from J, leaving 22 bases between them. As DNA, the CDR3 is TGCGCCAGCAGCGATCCCTTAAGAGCTCCTCGTGATGGCTACACCTTC. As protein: CASSDPLRAPRDGYTF.

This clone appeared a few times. Here the CDR3 DNA reads TGTGCCAGCAGCTTATTATCCGGGACAGGCGGAAACACCATATATTTT. Protein product: CASSLLSGTGGNTIYF. This sequence joins TRBV11-2 and TRBJ1-3; TRBD1 agrees at 8 bases. V shed 2 bases, J shed 4 bases, and the junction held 7 bases outside the gene matches. Germline V gene data show CDR1 as SGHAT and CDR2 as FQNNGV. CDR3 size: 16 residues. Together with reference TRBV11-2 and TRBJ1-3, the CDR3 gives the full variable domain: EAGVAQSPRYKIIEKRQSVAFWCNPISGHATLYWYQQILGQGPKLLIQFQNNGVVDDSQLPKDRFSAERLKGVDSTLKIQPAKLEDSAVYLCASSLLSGTGGNTIYFGEGSWLTVV.

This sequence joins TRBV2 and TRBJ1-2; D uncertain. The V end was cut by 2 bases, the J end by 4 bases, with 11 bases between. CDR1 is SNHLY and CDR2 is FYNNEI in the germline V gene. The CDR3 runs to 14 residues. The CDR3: CASSESGSPYGYTF. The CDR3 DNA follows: TGTGCCAGCAGTGAATCCGGGAGCCCCTATGGCTACACCTTC.

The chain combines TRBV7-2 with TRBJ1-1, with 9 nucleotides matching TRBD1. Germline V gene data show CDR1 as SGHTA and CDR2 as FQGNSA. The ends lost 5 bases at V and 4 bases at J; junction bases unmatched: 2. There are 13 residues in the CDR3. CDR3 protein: CASSLDRGTEAFF. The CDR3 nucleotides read TGTGCCAGCAGCCTGGACAGGGGCACTGAAGCTTTCTTT.

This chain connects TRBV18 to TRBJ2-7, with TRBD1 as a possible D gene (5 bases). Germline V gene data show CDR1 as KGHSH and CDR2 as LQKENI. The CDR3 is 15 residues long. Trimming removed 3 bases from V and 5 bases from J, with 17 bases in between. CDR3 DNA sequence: TGTGCCAGCTCACCCGTCCTGGCCAGGGCCCACGAGCAGTACTTC. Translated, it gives CASSPVLARAHEQYF.

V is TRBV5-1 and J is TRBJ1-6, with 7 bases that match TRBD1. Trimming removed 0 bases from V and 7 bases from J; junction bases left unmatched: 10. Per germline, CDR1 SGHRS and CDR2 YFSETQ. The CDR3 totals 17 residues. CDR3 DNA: TGCGCCAGCAGCTTGGGCGGGACAGATTCCTCCAATTCACCCCTCCACTTT. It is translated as CASSLGGTDSSNSPLHF.

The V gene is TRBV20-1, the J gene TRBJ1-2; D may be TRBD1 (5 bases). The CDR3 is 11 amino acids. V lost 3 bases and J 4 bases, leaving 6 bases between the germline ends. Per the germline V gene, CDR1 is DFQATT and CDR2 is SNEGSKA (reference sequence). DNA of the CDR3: TGCAGTGCTAGCGGGGGCTATGGCTACACCTTC. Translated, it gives CSASGGYGYTF.